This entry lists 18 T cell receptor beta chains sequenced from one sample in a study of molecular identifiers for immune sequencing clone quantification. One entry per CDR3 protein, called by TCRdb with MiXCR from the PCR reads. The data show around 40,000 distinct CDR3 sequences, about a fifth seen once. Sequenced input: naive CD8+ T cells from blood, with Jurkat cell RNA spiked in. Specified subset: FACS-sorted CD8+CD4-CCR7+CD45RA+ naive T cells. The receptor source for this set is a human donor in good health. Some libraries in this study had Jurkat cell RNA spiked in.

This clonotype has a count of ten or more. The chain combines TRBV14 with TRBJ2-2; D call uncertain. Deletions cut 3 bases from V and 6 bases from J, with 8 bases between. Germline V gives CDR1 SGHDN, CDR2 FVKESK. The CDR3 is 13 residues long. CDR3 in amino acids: CASSQGFPGELFF. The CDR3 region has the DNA TGTGCCAGCAGCCAGGGATTCCCCGGGGAGCTGTTTTTT.

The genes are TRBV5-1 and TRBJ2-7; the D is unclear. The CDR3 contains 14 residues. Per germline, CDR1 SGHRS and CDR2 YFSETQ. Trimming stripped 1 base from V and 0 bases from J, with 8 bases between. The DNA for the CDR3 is TGCGCCAGCAGCTTGTACGGACCCTCCTACGAGCAGTACTTC. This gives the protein CASSLYGPSYEQYF.

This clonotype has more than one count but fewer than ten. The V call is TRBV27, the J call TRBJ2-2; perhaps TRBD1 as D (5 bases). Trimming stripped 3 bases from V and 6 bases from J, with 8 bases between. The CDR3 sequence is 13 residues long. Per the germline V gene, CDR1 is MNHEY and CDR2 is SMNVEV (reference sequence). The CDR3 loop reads CASSFQTAGELFF. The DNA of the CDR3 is TGTGCCAGCAGTTTCCAGACAGCCGGGGAGCTGTTTTTT.

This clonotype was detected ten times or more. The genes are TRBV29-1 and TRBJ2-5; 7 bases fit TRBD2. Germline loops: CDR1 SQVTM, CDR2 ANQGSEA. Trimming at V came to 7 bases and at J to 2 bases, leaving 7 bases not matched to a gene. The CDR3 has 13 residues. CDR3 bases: TGCAGCGCGGAACCGGGACTACAAGAGACCCAGTACTTC. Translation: CSAEPGLQETQYF. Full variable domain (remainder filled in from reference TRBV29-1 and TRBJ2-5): SAVISQKPSRDICQRGTSLTIQCQVDSQVTMMFWYRQQPGQSLTLIATANQGSEATYESGFVIDKFPISRPNLTFSTLTVSNMSPEDSSIYLCSAEPGLQETQYFGPGTRLLVL.

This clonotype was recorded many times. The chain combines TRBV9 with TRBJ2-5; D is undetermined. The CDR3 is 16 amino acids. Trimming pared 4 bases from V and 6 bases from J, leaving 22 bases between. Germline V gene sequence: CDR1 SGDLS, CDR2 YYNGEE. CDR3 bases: TGTGCCAGCAGCTCCCCCGCCGGAGTCCCGATCCAGACCCAGTACTTC. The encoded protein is CASSSPAGVPIQTQYF.

The CDR3 loop reads CASSEVYEQYF. For the CDR3, the DNA is TGTGCCAGCTCGGAGGTCTACGAGCAGTACTTC. The chain is built from TRBV14 and TRBJ2-7; TRBD2 is a possible D gene (5 bases). V lost 8 bases and J 3 bases, leaving 8 bases between the germline ends. Germline CDR1 reads SGHDN; CDR2 reads FVKESK. This CDR3 spans 11 amino acids.

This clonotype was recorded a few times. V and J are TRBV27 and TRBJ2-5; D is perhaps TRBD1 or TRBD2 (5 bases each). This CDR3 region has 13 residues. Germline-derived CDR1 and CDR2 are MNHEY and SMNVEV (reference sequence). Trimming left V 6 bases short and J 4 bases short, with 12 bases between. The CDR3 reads CASRPSGTETQYF. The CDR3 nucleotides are TGTGCCAGCAGACCCTCAGGGACAGAGACCCAGTACTTC.

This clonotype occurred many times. The CDR3 DNA is TGTGCCAGTAGTATAGGAGGGGGCGACGGCTACACCTTC. Amino acids: CASSIGGGDGYTF. The V gene is TRBV19, the J gene TRBJ1-2, with 7 bases matching TRBD1. The trim removed 1 base at V and 8 bases at J, leaving 4 bases unmatched. This CDR3 spans 13 amino acids. Germline CDR1 is LNHDA and CDR2 is SQIVND (reference sequence).

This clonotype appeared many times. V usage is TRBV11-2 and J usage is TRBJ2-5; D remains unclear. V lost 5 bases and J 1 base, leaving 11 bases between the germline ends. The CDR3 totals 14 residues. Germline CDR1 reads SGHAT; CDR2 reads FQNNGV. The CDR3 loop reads CASSPHNFQETQYF. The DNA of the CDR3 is TGTGCCAGCAGCCCTCACAACTTCCAAGAGACCCAGTACTTC.

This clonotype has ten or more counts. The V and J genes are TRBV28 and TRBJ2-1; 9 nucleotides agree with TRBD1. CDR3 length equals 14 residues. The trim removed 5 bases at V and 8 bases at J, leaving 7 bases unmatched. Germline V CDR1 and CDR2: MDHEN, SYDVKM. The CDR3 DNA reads TGTGCCAGCAGTCTTCCGGGACAGGGTGATGAGCAGTTCTTC. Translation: CASSLPGQGDEQFF.

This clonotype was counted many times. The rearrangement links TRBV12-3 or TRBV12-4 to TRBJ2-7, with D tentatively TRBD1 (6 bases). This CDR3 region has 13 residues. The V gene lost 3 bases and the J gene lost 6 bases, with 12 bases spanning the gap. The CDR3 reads CASSFTGMGEQYF. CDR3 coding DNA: TGTGCCAGCAGTTTTACAGGGATGGGCGAGCAGTACTTC.

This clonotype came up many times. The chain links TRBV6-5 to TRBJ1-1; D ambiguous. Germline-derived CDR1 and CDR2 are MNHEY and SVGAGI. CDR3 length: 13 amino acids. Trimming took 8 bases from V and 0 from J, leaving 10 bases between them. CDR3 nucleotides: TGTGCCAGCCGCCTCTGGATGAACACTGAAGCTTTCTTT. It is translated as CASRLWMNTEAFF.

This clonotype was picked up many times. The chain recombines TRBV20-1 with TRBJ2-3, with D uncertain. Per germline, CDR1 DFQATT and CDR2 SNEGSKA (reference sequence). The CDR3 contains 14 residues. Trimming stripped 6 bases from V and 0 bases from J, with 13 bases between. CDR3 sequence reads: CSAQVAESTDTQYF. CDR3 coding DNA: TGCAGTGCCCAGGTGGCGGAAAGCACAGATACGCAGTATTTT.

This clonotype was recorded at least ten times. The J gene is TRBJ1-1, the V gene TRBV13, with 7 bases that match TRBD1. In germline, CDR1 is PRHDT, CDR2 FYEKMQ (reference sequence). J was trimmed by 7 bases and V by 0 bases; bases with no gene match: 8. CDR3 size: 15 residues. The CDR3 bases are TGTGCCAGCAGCTTAGGAGGGGGCCCCTCGGTTGAAGCTTTCTTT. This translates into CASSLGGGPSVEAFF.

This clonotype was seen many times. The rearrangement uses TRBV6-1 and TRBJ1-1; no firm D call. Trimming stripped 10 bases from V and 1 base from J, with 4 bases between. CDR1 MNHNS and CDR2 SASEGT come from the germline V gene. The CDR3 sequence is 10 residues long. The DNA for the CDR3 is TGTGCCACCAGGAACACTGAAGCTTTCTTT. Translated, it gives CATRNTEAFF.

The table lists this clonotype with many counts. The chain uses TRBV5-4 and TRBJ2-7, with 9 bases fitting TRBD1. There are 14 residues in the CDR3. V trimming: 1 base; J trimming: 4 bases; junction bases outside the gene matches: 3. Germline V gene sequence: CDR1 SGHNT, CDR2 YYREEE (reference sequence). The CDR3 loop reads CASSLLGQGYEQYF. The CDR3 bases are TGTGCCAGCAGCTTGTTGGGACAGGGTTACGAGCAGTACTTC.

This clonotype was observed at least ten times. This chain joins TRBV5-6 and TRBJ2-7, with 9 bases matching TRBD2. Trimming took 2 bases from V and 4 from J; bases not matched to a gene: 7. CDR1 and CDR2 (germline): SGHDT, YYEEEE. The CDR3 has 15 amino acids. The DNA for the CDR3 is TGTGCCAGCAGCTTAGTGGGGACTAGCTCTTACGAGCAGTACTTC. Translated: CASSLVGTSSYEQYF.

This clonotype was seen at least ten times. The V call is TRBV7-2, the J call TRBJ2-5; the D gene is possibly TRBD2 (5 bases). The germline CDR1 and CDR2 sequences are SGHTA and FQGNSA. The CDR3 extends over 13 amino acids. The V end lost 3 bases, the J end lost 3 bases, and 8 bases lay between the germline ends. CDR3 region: CASSFGNKETQYF. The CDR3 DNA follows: TGTGCCAGCAGCTTCGGGAATAAAGAGACCCAGTACTTC.